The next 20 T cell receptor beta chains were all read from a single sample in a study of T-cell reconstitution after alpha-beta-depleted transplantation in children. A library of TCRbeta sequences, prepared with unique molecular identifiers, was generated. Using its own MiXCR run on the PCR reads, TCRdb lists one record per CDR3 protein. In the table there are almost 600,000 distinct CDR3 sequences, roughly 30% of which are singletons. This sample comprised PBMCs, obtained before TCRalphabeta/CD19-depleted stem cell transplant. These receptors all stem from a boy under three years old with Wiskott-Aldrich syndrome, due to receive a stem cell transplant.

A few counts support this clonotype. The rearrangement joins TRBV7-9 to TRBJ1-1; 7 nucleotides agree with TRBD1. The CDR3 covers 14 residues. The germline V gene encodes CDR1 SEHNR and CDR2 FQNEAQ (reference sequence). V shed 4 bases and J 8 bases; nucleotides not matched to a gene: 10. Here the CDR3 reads CASSSQDRVGEAFF. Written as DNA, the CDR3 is TGTGCCAGCAGCTCACAAGACAGGGTCGGGGAAGCTTTCTTT.

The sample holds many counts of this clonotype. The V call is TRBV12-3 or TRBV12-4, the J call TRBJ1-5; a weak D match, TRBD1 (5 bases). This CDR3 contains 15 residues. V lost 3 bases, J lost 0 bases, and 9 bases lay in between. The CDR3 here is CASSFVTASNQPQHF. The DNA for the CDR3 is TGTGCCAGCAGTTTTGTGACAGCTAGCAATCAGCCCCAGCATTTT.

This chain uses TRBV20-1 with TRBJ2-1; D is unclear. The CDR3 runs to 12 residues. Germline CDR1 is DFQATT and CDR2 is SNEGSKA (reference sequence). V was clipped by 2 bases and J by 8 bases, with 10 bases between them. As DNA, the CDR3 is TGCAGTGCTAGATACCGCCCCGATGAGCAGTTCTTC. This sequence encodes CSARYRPDEQFF.

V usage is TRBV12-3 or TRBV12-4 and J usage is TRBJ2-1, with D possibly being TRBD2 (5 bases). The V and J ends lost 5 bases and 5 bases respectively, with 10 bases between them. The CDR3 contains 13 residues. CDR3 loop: CASSPTSNNEQFF. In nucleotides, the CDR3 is TGTGCCAGCAGTCCCACTAGTAACAATGAGCAGTTCTTC.

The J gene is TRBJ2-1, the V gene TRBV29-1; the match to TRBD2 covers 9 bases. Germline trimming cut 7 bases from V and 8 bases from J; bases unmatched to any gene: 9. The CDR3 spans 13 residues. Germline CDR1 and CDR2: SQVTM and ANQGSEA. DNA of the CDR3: TGCAGCGCTATTAGCGGGAGTAGGTATGAGCAGTTCTTC. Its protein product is CSAISGSRYEQFF.

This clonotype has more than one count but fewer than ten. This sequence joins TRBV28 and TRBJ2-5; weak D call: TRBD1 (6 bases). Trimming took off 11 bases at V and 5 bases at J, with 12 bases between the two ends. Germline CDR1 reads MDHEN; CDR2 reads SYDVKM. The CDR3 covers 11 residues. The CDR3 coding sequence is TGTGCCGTCCAGGGGCCGGAGACCCAGTACTTC. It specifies CAVQGPETQYF.

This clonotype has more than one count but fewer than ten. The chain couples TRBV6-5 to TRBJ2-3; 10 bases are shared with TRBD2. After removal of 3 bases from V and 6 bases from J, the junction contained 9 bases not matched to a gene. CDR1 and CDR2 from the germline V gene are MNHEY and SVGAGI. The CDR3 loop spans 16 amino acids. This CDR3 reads CASSYLAGAPGDTQYF. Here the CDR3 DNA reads TGTGCCAGCAGTTATCTAGCGGGGGCTCCTGGGGATACGCAGTATTTT.

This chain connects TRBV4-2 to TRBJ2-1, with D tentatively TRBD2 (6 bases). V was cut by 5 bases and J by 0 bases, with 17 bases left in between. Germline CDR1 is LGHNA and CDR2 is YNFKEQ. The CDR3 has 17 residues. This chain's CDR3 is CASSGGLSRSSYNEQFF. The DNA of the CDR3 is TGTGCCAGCAGCGGGGGGTTATCCCGGTCCTCCTACAATGAGCAGTTCTTC.

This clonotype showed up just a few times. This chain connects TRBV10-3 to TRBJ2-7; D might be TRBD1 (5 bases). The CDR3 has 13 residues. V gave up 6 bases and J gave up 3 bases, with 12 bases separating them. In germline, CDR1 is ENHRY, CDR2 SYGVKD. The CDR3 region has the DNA TGTGCCATCAGGGCTGTAGACAGCTACGAGCAGTACTTC. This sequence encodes CAIRAVDSYEQYF.

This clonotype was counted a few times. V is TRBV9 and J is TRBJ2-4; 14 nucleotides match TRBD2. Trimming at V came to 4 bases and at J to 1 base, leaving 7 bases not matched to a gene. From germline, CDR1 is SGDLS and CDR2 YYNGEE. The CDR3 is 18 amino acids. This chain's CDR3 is CASSTGLAGGFAKNIQYF. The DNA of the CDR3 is TGTGCCAGCAGCACCGGACTAGCGGGAGGCTTTGCCAAAAACATTCAGTACTTC.

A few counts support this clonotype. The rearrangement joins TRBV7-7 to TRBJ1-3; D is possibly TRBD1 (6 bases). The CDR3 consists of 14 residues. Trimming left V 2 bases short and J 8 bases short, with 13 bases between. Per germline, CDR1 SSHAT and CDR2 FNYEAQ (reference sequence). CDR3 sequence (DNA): TGTGCCAGCAGCTTACGTCAGGGGATGGACACCATATATTTT. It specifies CASSLRQGMDTIYF.

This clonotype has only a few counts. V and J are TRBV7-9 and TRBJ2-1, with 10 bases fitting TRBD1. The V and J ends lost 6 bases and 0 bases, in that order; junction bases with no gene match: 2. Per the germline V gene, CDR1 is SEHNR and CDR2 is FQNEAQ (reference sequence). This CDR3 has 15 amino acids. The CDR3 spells CASSRTGGSYNEQFF. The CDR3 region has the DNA TGTGCCAGCAGTCGGACAGGGGGCTCCTACAATGAGCAGTTCTTC. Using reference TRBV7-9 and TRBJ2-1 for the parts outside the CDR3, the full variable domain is DTGVSQNPRHKITKRGQNVTFRCDPISEHNRLYWYRQTLGQGPEFLTYFQNEAQLEKSRLLSDRFSAERPKGSFSTLEIQRTEQGDSAMYLCASSRTGGSYNEQFFGPGTRLTVL.

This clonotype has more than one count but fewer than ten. CDR3 sequence: CSAKTSNEKLFF. CDR3 nucleotide sequence: TGCAGCGCTAAGACAAGTAATGAAAAACTGTTTTTT. The rearrangement joins TRBV29-1 to TRBJ1-4; D gene unclear. In germline, CDR1 is SQVTM, CDR2 ANQGSEA. The CDR3 sequence is 12 residues long. The ends were cut back, 7 bases at V and 4 bases at J, with 10 bases in the middle.

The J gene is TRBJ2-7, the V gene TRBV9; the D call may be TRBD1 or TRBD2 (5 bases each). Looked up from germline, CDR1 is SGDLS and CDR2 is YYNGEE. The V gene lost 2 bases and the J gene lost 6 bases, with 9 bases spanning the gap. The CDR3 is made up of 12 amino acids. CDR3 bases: TGTGCCAGCAGCGTCGGGGACGGCGAGCAGTACTTC. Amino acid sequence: CASSVGDGEQYF.

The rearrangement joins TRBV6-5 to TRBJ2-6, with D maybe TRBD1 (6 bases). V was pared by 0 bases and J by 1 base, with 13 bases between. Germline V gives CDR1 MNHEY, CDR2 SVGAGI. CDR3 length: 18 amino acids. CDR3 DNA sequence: TGTGCCAGCAGTTACTCATGGGTAGGGGGATCTGGGGCCAACGTCCTGACTTTC. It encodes CASSYSWVGGSGANVLTF.

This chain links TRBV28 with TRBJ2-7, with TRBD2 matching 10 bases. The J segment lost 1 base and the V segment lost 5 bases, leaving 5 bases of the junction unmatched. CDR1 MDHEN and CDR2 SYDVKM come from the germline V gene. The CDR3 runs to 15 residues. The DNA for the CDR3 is TGTGCCAGCAGTCCGGGACTAGCGCGTTCCTACGAGCAGTACTTC. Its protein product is CASSPGLARSYEQYF.

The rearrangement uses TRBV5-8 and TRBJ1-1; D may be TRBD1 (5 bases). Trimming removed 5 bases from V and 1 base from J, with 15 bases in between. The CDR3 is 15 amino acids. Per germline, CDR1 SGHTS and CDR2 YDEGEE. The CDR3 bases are TGTGCCAGCAGATGGGACCTAATGGGGAACACTGAAGCTTTCTTT. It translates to CASRWDLMGNTEAFF.

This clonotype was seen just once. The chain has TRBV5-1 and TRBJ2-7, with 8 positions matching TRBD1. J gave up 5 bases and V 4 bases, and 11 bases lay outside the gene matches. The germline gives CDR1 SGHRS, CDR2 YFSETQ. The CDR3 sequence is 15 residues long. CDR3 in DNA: TGCGCCAGCAGCCAGGACAGGGTGGTTGTTAACGAGCAGTACTTC. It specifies CASSQDRVVVNEQYF. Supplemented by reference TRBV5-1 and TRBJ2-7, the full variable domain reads KAGVTQTPRYLIKTRGQQVTLSCSPISGHRSVSWYQQTPGQGLQFLFEYFSETQRNKGNFPGRFSGRQFSNSRSEMNVSTLELGDSALYLCASSQDRVVVNEQYFGPGTRLTVT.

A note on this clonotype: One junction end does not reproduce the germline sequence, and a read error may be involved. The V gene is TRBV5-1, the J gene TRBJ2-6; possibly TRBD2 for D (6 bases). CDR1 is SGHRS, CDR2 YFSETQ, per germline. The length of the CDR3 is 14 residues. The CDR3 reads CASSWGGGANVLTF. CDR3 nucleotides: TGCGCCAGCAGCTGGGGTGGAGGGGCAAACGTCCTGACTTTC. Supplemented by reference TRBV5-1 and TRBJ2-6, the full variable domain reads KAGVTQTPRYLIKTRGQQVTLSCSPISGHRSVSWYQQTPGQGLQFLFEYFSETQRNKGNFPGRFSGRQFSNSRSEMNVSTLELGDSALYLCASSWGGGANVLTFGAGSRLTVL.

The CDR3 here is CASSGGQSNTGELFF. In DNA, the CDR3 is TGCGCCAGCAGTGGAGGACAGTCGAACACCGGGGAGCTGTTTTTT. The rearrangement joins TRBV5-1 to TRBJ2-2; D perhaps matches TRBD1 (6 bases). V lost 5 bases and J lost 0, with 11 bases in between. The CDR3 totals 15 residues. Per the germline V gene, CDR1 is SGHRS and CDR2 is YFSETQ.